The 9 T cell receptor beta chains reported below all come from one sample, sequenced in a study of cytomegalovirus exposure and HLA in healthy donors. PCR involved 60 Vbeta and 13 Jbeta primers. Measured with immunoSEQ multiplex PCR; TCRdb has only the in-frame clones, and not every one. Of 200,000 or so clones in the sample, 82% were seen once. Source material: PBMCs. These receptors came from a woman between 45 and 65 years old in good health and CMV-seropositive.

The chain couples TRBV11-2 to TRBJ2-2; 9 bases map to TRBD2. With 3 bases clipped from V and 8 bases from J, the junction kept 10 bases outside the gene matches. The CDR3 is 16 amino acids. Per the germline V gene, CDR1 is SGHAT and CDR2 is FQNNGV. The CDR3 spells CASSFSMGGGAGELFF. The CDR3 region has the DNA TGTGCCAGCAGCTTCTCGATGGGCGGGGGGGCGGGGGAGCTGTTTTTT.

This chain links TRBV7-9 with TRBJ2-7, with 12 bases lining up with TRBD1. CDR1 SEHNR and CDR2 FQNEAQ come from the germline V gene (reference sequence). V lost 5 bases to trimming and J lost 3 bases; unmatched junction nucleotides: 5. The length of the CDR3 is 15 residues. CDR3: CASSPGTGGFYEQYF. The CDR3 nucleotides are TGTGCCAGCAGCCCCGGGACAGGGGGCTTCTACGAGCAGTACTTC. The full variable domain, with the rest looked up from reference TRBV7-9 and TRBJ2-7, is DTGVSQNPRHKITKRGQNVTFRCDPISEHNRLYWYRQTLGQGPEFLTYFQNEAQLEKSRLLSDRFSAERPKGSFSTLEIQRTEQGDSAMYLCASSPGTGGFYEQYFGPGTRLTVT.

CDR3 loop: CASSLDANEQFF. DNA of the CDR3: TGTGCCAGCAGCTTAGATGCGAATGAGCAGTTCTTC. The J gene is TRBJ2-1, the V gene TRBV11-2; D remains ambiguous. CDR1 and CDR2 from the germline V gene are SGHAT and FQNNGV. V gave up 0 bases and J gave up 7 bases, with 4 bases separating them. There are 12 residues in the CDR3.

The gene calls are TRBV5-1 and TRBJ1-2; tentatively, D is TRBD1 (5 bases). Germline-derived CDR1 and CDR2 are SGHRS and YFSETQ. This CDR3 comprises 15 residues. V dropped 6 bases and J dropped 2 bases, with 17 bases sitting between them. As DNA, the CDR3 is TGCGCCAGCACCCTGGGCGGGACGGAAAACTATGGCTACACCTTC. Translated: CASTLGGTENYGYTF.

V is TRBV5-6 and J is TRBJ1-6; tentatively, D is TRBD1 (5 bases). The CDR3 covers 16 residues. Germline V lookup: CDR1 SGHDT, CDR2 YYEEEE. V gave up 3 bases and J gave up 10 bases, with 20 bases separating them. This chain's CDR3 is CASSSLGQKEGSPLHF. The CDR3 nucleotides are TGTGCCAGCAGCTCCCTTGGACAAAAGGAAGGATCACCCCTCCACTTT.

The chain recombines TRBV27 with TRBJ1-1; D gene uncertain. The CDR3 is made up of 11 amino acids. Trimming removed 3 bases from V and 7 bases from J, with 6 bases in between. Germline V CDR1 and CDR2: MNHEY, SMNVEV (reference sequence). In nucleotides, the CDR3 is TGTGCCAGCAGTTTCCGAGTTGAAGCTTTCTTT. Its translation: CASSFRVEAFF.

The chain couples TRBV2 to TRBJ1-3, with D tentatively TRBD1 (5 bases). Per germline, CDR1 SNHLY and CDR2 FYNNEI. V dropped 3 bases and J dropped 1 base, with 13 bases sitting between them. The CDR3 spans 16 residues. This CDR3 is CASSDSQGSSGNTIYF. The CDR3 DNA sequence: TGTGCCAGCAGTGATTCCCAGGGTTCGTCTGGAAACACCATATATTTT. Filled out from reference TRBV2 and TRBJ1-3, the complete variable domain reads EPEVTQTPSHQVTQMGQEVILRCVPISNHLYFYWYRQILGQKVEFLVSFYNNEISEKSEIFDDQFSVERPDGSNFTLKIRSTKLEDSAMYFCASSDSQGSSGNTIYFGEGSWLTVV.

The genes are TRBV5-1 and TRBJ2-2, with 10 bases matching TRBD2. This CDR3 comprises 15 residues. CDR1 is SGHRS, CDR2 YFSETQ, per germline. V gave up 2 bases and J gave up 6 bases; unmatched junction bases: 4. The CDR3, as DNA: TGCGCCAGCAGCTTAAGTCTAGCGGGAGCCGGGGAGCTGTTTTTT. It encodes CASSLSLAGAGELFF.

A note on this clone: Germline is not matched at one junction end, which may reflect a read error. The genes are TRBV7-9 and TRBJ2-1; TRBD1 might be the D (5 bases). The CDR3 is 16 residues long. Germline assignment: CDR1 SEHNR and CDR2 FQNEAQ (reference sequence). CDR3 coding DNA: TGTTCCAGCAGCTTAGATGGCAGGGTCCGATACAATGAGCAGTTCTTC. As protein: CSSSLDGRVRYNEQFF.